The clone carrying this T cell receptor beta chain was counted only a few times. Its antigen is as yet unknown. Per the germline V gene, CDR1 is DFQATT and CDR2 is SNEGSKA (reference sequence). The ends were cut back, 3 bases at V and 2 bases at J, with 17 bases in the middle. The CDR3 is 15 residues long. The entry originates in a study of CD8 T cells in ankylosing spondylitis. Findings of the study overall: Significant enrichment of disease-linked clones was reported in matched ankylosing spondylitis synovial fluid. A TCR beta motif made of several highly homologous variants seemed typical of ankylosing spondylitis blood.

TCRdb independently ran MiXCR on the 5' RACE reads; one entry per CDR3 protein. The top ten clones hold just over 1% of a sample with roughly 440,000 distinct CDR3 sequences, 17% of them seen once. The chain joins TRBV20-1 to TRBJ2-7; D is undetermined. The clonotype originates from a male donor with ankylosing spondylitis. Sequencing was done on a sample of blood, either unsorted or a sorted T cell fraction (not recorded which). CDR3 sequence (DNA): TGCAGTGCTAGTTCCCTCCGTCGTGCCCCCTACGAGCAGTACTTC. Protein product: CSASSLRRAPYEQYF.